Listed here is a single TCR beta chain. Its antigen is unknown. No clone much larger than this one lies a single base away; base qualities are absent. Libraries were made using the immunoSEQ multiplex PCR assay. TCRdb mirrors the immuneACCESS table, restricted to in-frame sequences. Some clones are absent from its copies; in checked studies, under half trace to an unresolved V gene, and the reason for the others is unknown. This sample comprises some 100,000 clones, 65% to 85% of them detected only once. Roughly 6.2% of the sample is in the top ten clones. Mismatch repair deficiency in every enrolled patient was established by polymerase chain reaction or immunohistochemistry. TCR sequencing was carried out for a few patients who responded to pembrolizumab therapy. The phase II trial prospectively evaluated PD-1 blockade with pembrolizumab in advanced mismatch repair-deficient cancers, independent of tissue of origin. Peripheral blood T cell samples were gathered serially, both before PD-1 blockade started and at multiple time points afterward. Blood sampling times were expressed in weeks after the first pembrolizumab dose.

This sample stems from a study of PD-1 blockade in mismatch repair-deficient tumors (TCRdb year 2017). With regard to the full study: Between late 2013 and late 2016, the trial enrolled approximately 86 consecutive patients with approximately 13 types of mismatch repair-deficient cancer, all of whom had received prior treatment and were progressing. Tumor-associated T cell clones were tracked in the peripheral blood of patients responding to PD-1 blockade by deep sequencing of TCR CDR3 regions. General conclusions and limits of the study: Clones residing in the tumor, which were often undetectable in blood before treatment, expanded quickly after pembrolizumab and then contracted, generally before radiologic responses.

The CDR3 contains 13 residues, cysteine and phenylalanine counted. Only the CDR3 region is kept as DNA, spanning 39 bases read in frame from base 1. The germline V gene yields SGHDN for CDR1 and FVKESK for CDR2. V is clipped by 6 bases and J by 1 base, and the sequence between their germline boundaries is 10 bases long. This chain joins TRBV14 to TRBJ2-7; the D gene is possibly TRBD1 or TRBD2, each agreeing over 5 bases. This sample comprised peripheral blood, obtained roughly eight months after starting pembrolizumab. This TCR was recovered from an adult with mismatch repair-deficient cancer. The CDR3 protein: CASRSGTSYEQYF. The DNA is as follows: TGTGCCAGCAGGTCCGGGACGTCCTACGAGCAGTACTTC.